This T cell receptor (beta chain) emerged from a study of T cell responses to AZD1222 COVID-19 vaccine. V was shortened by 3 bases and J by 9 bases, with 10 bases between the two germline ends. This CDR3 is 12 amino acids long. Germline CDR1 SGHDT, CDR2 YYEEEE. Clones were read by immunoSEQ multiplex PCR, and TCRdb kept only the in-frame ones, dropping some. Altogether approximately 92,000 clones are present, 87% being singletons, with the ten largest covering less than 3.5%. Sequenced here: peripheral blood, sampled on day 0 of AZD1222 vaccination. The chain joins TRBV5-6 to TRBJ1-5; perhaps TRBD1 as D (6 bases). The source of this sequence is an adult in good health. CDR3 amino acids: CASSSQGRPQHF. CDR3 coding DNA: TGTGCCAGCAGCTCACAGGGAAGGCCCCAGCATTTT.